These 8 T cell receptor beta chains originate from one sample sequenced in a study of blood T cell repertoires in COVID-19. The method was immunoSEQ multiplex PCR; TCRdb's version includes in-frame clones alone and lacks a portion of them. The sample has about 330,000 clones, approximately 88% seen once. Sequenced material: peripheral blood. The receptor set was obtained from a man aged 18 to 35 who had recovered from COVID-19.

The chain is built from TRBV7-9 and TRBJ1-3; TRBD1 is a possible D gene (6 bases). Germline V gene data show CDR1 as SEHNR and CDR2 as FQNEAQ (reference sequence). This CDR3 is built from 16 residues. The V and J ends lost 1 base and 0 bases respectively, with 10 bases between them. CDR3 protein: CASSLVLGGSGNTIYF. The CDR3 coding sequence is TGTGCCAGCAGCTTAGTCCTAGGGGGCTCTGGAAACACCATATATTTT.

V gene TRBV6-5 combines with J gene TRBJ1-1; 7 nucleotides agree with TRBD1. Unmatched junction bases numbered 8, after V lost 2 bases and J lost 5 bases. The germline V gene encodes CDR1 MNHEY and CDR2 SVGAGI. This CDR3 is 15 amino acids long. The CDR3 sequence is CASSYAQTGRTEAFF. The CDR3 coding sequence is TGTGCCAGCAGTTACGCGCAGACAGGGAGGACTGAAGCTTTCTTT.

The chain carries TRBV5-3 and TRBJ1-3; D is uncertain. TRBV5-3 is marked as an open reading frame, function uncertain. The CDR3 contains 15 residues. V shed 0 bases and J shed 0 bases, with 7 bases lying between them. The CDR3 is CARSLDADSGNTIYF. The CDR3 DNA follows: TGTGCCAGAAGCTTGGACGCGGACTCTGGAAACACCATATATTTT.

The chain employs TRBV4-1 and TRBJ1-2, with TRBD1 matching over 9 bases. CDR1 MGHRA and CDR2 YSYEKL come from the germline V gene. CDR3 size: 16 residues. The J segment lost 0 bases and the V segment lost 4 bases, leaving 6 bases of the junction unmatched. The CDR3 here is CASSPGQGLANYGYTF. The CDR3 DNA reads TGCGCCAGCAGCCCTGGACAGGGGTTAGCTAACTATGGCTACACCTTC.

This clone has just one count. This chain joins TRBV18 and TRBJ2-7; D perhaps matches TRBD1 (6 bases). The CDR3 is 14 amino acids. Trimming pared 5 bases from V and 3 bases from J, leaving 14 bases between. Germline lookup yields CDR1 KGHSH and CDR2 LQKENI. The CDR3, as DNA: TGTGCCAGCTCATGGACTGGACAGTTCTACGAGCAGTACTTC. It codes for CASSWTGQFYEQYF.

V is TRBV9 and J is TRBJ2-1; a possible D gene is TRBD1 (6 bases). The CDR3 is 16 residues long. Trimming took off 0 bases at V and 5 bases at J, with 15 bases between the two ends. Germline values: CDR1 SGDLS, CDR2 YYNGEE. The CDR3 DNA is TGTGCCAGCAGCGTAGAATTTGACAGGACTGACAATGAGCAGTTCTTC. It specifies CASSVEFDRTDNEQFF.

V and J are TRBV25-1 and TRBJ2-5; 13 nucleotides line up with TRBD2. Germline CDR1 reads MGHDK; CDR2 reads SYGVNS. Germline trimming cut 5 bases from V and 2 bases from J; bases unmatched to any gene: 5. This CDR3 has 16 amino acids. CDR3 in amino acids: CASSKLAGGVQETQYF. DNA of the CDR3: TGTGCCAGCAGTAAACTAGCGGGGGGGGTTCAAGAGACCCAGTACTTC.

This clone was found once. The V and J genes are TRBV27 and TRBJ1-1, with 7 positions matching TRBD1. CDR1 and CDR2 from the germline V gene are MNHEY and SMNVEV (reference sequence). V trimming: 3 bases; J trimming: 3 bases; junction bases outside the gene matches: 4. CDR3 length: 14 residues. The CDR3 region is CASSLQGDHTEAFF. CDR3 DNA sequence: TGTGCCAGCAGTTTGCAGGGGGATCACACTGAAGCTTTCTTT.